In its sample, the clone carrying this TCR beta chain was seen many times. Other nucleotide sequences from this sample produce the same CDR3. The data belong to a study of blood T cell repertoires in COVID-19. The method was immunoSEQ multiplex PCR; TCRdb's version includes in-frame clones alone and lacks a portion of them. Found here are 140,000 to 150,000 clones, just under 85% of them singletons; the top ten hold around 6.5%. Trimming took 5 bases from V and 4 from J, leaving 3 bases between them. This CDR3 contains 12 residues. Germline V gives CDR1 SGHTA, CDR2 FQGNSA. The chain uses TRBV7-2 and TRBJ1-6, with D unclear. Sequencing used PBMCs or T cells enriched from blood (not recorded which). This sequence originates from a woman between 40 and 55 years old who had recovered from COVID-19. The CDR3 loop reads CASSPYNSPLHF. CDR3 nucleotides: TGTGCCAGCAGCCCATATAATTCACCCCTCCACTTT. Complete variable domain (other parts from reference TRBV7-2 and TRBJ1-6): GAGVSQSPSNKVTEKGKDVELRCDPISGHTALYWYRQSLGQGLEFLIYFQGNSAPDKSGLPSDRFSAERTGGSVSTLTIQRTQQEDSAVYLCASSPYNSPLHFGNGTRLTVT.